This T cell receptor beta chain was sequenced for a study of monozygotic twins with inflammatory bowel disease. Study-wide results and caveats: Twin concordance left repertoire similarity unchanged, with limited power a possible explanation for this lack of difference. Heterogeneous immunosuppressive treatment regimens may have introduced variability into patient repertoires.

TCRdb reanalyzed the 5' RACE reads, giving one entry per CDR3 protein sequence and no DNA. The sample table includes approximately 330,000 distinct CDR3 sequences. Whole blood without T cell sorting served as the source of isolated total RNA. There are 16 residues in the CDR3. Germline V lookup: CDR1 SGHRS, CDR2 YFSETQ. Note on this clonotype: Its antigen is undetermined.

The TCR originated in a human donor with ulcerative colitis or Crohn's disease, or a healthy co-twin of an affected twin (not recorded which). Sequencing used blood. The chain recombines TRBV5-1 with TRBJ2-3; TCRdb picks TRBD1, but there is no DNA to check that call. The CDR3 sequence is CASSFRSGGGTDTQYF.